The 18 T cell receptor beta chains below were found in one sample sequenced in a study of blood T cell repertoires in COVID-19. Profiled with immunoSEQ multiplex PCR; TCRdb holds only in-frame clones, not every one. The sample has roughly 200,000 clones; around 83% are singletons. The sequencing input was peripheral blood. Every receptor here comes from a woman of 80 years or more with acute or convalescent COVID-19.

This clone was recorded once. The V call is TRBV6-5, the J call TRBJ2-1, with 8 bases aligning to TRBD2. The trim removed 5 bases at V and 9 bases at J, leaving 9 bases unmatched. CDR1 and CDR2 (germline): MNHEY, SVGAGI. The CDR3 length is 14 residues. CDR3 sequence reads: CASSRGLGLSEQFF. As DNA, the CDR3 is TGTGCCAGCAGTAGGGGACTAGGTTTGAGTGAGCAGTTCTTC.

The rearrangement uses TRBV10-2 and TRBJ2-3; 14 bases map to TRBD2. CDR3 length: 15 amino acids. V shed 5 bases and J 11 bases; nucleotides not matched to a gene: 9. Looked up from germline, CDR1 is WSHSY and CDR2 is SAAADI. In DNA, the CDR3 is TGCGCCAGCAGTAAAAGGGGACTAGCGGGAGTAATGCAGTATTTT. This gives the protein CASSKRGLAGVMQYF.

The chain combines TRBV6-6 with TRBJ1-5, with TRBD1 as a possible D gene (5 bases). The CDR3 has 15 residues. Germline V gene sequence: CDR1 MNHNY, CDR2 SVGAGI (reference sequence). V was shortened by 6 bases and J by 5 bases, with 17 bases between the two germline ends. CDR3 nucleotide sequence: TGTGCCAGCAGCTACCAGACAGAGACTTATCAGCCCCAGCATTTT. It encodes CASSYQTETYQPQHF.

J is TRBJ1-5 and V is TRBV5-5; weak D call: TRBD1 (6 bases). The germline gives CDR1 SGHKS, CDR2 YYEKEE (reference sequence). Trimming removed 4 bases from V and 0 bases from J, with 8 bases in between. The CDR3 length is 14 residues. The CDR3 spells CASSRTDSNQPQHF. CDR3 DNA sequence: TGTGCCAGCAGCCGGACAGATAGCAATCAGCCCCAGCATTTT. The entire variable domain, with the rest obtained from reference TRBV5-5 and TRBJ1-5, is as follows: DAGVTQSPTHLIKTRGQQVTLRCSPISGHKSVSWYQQVLGQGPQFIFQYYEKEERGRGNFPDRFSARQFPNYSSELNVNALLLGDSALYLCASSRTDSNQPQHFGDGTRLSIL.

CDR3 protein: CSVGVTSGYEQYF. The DNA of the CDR3 is TGCAGCGTGGGGGTGACTAGCGGGTACGAGCAGTACTTC. V usage is TRBV29-1 and J usage is TRBJ2-7; 10 bases line up with TRBD2. This CDR3 is 13 amino acids long. Germline lookup yields CDR1 SQVTM and CDR2 ANQGSEA. V was pared by 6 bases and J by 4 bases, with 6 bases of the junction left unmatched.

The V and J genes are TRBV5-1 and TRBJ1-3; D gene unclear. The CDR3 length is 16 residues. The germline V and J ends were trimmed by 2 bases and 7 bases, with 19 bases remaining between them. Germline V CDR1 and CDR2: SGHRS, YFSETQ. The CDR3 reads CASSLGGLVGGNTIYF. CDR3 sequence (DNA): TGCGCCAGCAGCTTAGGCGGACTCGTAGGTGGGAACACCATATATTTT.

The V gene is TRBV19, the J gene TRBJ1-5, with a tentative D call TRBD1 (5 bases). The CDR3 sequence is 14 residues long. Trimming left V 6 bases short and J 4 bases short, with 13 bases between. Germline V CDR1 and CDR2: LNHDA, SQIVND (reference sequence). Here the CDR3 reads CASRARDFNQPQHF. In DNA form, the CDR3 reads TGTGCCAGTAGGGCCCGGGACTTTAATCAGCCCCAGCATTTT.

The gene calls are TRBV27 and TRBJ2-1; 10 nucleotides line up with TRBD2. After removal of 2 bases from V and 4 bases from J, the junction contained 2 bases not matched to a gene. The length of the CDR3 is 15 residues. The germline CDR1 and CDR2 sequences are MNHEY and SMNVEV (reference sequence). The CDR3 loop is CASSLTSGTYNEQFF. The CDR3 DNA reads TGTGCCAGCAGTTTAACTAGCGGGACGTACAATGAGCAGTTCTTC.

The J gene is TRBJ1-1, the V gene TRBV2; D unresolved. The V gene lost 7 bases and the J gene lost 2 bases, with 14 bases spanning the gap. Germline CDR1 and CDR2: SNHLY and FYNNEI. CDR3 length: 14 amino acids. CDR3 residues: CASIVEQTNTEAFF. The CDR3 DNA is TGTGCCAGCATCGTGGAACAGACAAACACTGAAGCTTTCTTT. Supplemented by reference TRBV2 and TRBJ1-1, the full variable domain reads EPEVTQTPSHQVTQMGQEVILRCVPISNHLYFYWYRQILGQKVEFLVSFYNNEISEKSEIFDDQFSVERPDGSNFTLKIRSTKLEDSAMYFCASIVEQTNTEAFFGQGTRLTVV.

A note on this clone: Other nucleotide sequences from this sample produce the same CDR3. The V and J genes are TRBV10-3 and TRBJ1-2; a weak D match, TRBD1 (5 bases). V shed 6 bases and J shed 7 bases, with 21 bases lying between them. The CDR3 has 15 amino acids. Germline V gene data show CDR1 as ENHRY and CDR2 as SYGVKD. The CDR3 sequence is CAISANAPQGAGYTF. In nucleotides, the CDR3 is TGTGCCATCAGCGCTAATGCCCCGCAGGGCGCTGGCTACACCTTC.

This chain joins TRBV9 and TRBJ1-2, with TRBD1 matching 10 bases. The germline gives CDR1 SGDLS, CDR2 YYNGEE. V lost 3 bases to trimming and J lost 3 bases; unmatched junction nucleotides: 2. This CDR3 is 14 amino acids long. CDR3 region: CASSADRGDYGYTF. CDR3 nucleotides: TGTGCCAGCAGCGCGGACAGGGGGGACTATGGCTACACCTTC.

The chain has TRBV9 and TRBJ2-1, with D possibly TRBD1 on 5 matching bases. V shed 0 bases and J shed 9 bases, with 13 bases lying between them. There are 14 residues in the CDR3. Germline-derived CDR1 and CDR2 are SGDLS and YYNGEE. In DNA, the CDR3 is TGTGCCAGCAGCGTAGTAGGGGCAGGCACTGAGCAGTTCTTC. Translated: CASSVVGAGTEQFF.

J is TRBJ2-7 and V is TRBV10-2; 13 nucleotides agree with TRBD2. From germline, CDR1 is WSHSY and CDR2 SAAADI. The CDR3 is made up of 15 amino acids. Germline trimming cut 10 bases from V and 3 bases from J; bases unmatched to any gene: 9. The CDR3 nucleotides are TGCGCCACCTGGACTAGCGGGAGAGGTCACTACGAGCAGTACTTC. Residues: CATWTSGRGHYEQYF.

The chain carries TRBV6-5 and TRBJ1-5, with D possibly being TRBD1 (6 bases). The CDR3 totals 13 residues. Trimming cost V 7 bases and J 5 bases, with 12 bases left between them. Per the germline V gene, CDR1 is MNHEY and CDR2 is SVGAGI. CDR3 in DNA: TGTGCCAGCAAACAGGGTCTGGATCAGCCCCAGCATTTT. Its translation is CASKQGLDQPQHF.

With regard to this clone: Distinct nucleotide sequences in the sample also encode this CDR3. The genes are TRBV18 and TRBJ1-1; 8 bases map to TRBD1. CDR1 and CDR2 from the germline V gene are KGHSH and LQKENI. V shed 0 bases, J shed 3 bases, and the junction held 3 bases outside the gene matches. The CDR3 runs 15 residues. The CDR3 bases are TGTGCCAGCTCACCACCCTCGACAGGGGACACTGAAGCTTTCTTT. Translating gives CASSPPSTGDTEAFF.

The rearrangement links TRBV19 to TRBJ1-1; no clear D gene. The CDR3 length is 13 residues. CDR1 is LNHDA, CDR2 SQIVND, per germline (reference sequence). V lost 6 bases, J lost 1 base, and 9 bases lay in between. The CDR3 region is CASRSFRNTEAFF. As DNA, the CDR3 is TGTGCCAGTAGGAGTTTTCGGAACACTGAAGCTTTCTTT.

V is TRBV5-1 and J is TRBJ2-7, with a tentative D call TRBD1 (5 bases). Trimming shortened V by 2 bases and J by 2 bases, and 14 bases separated the two germline ends. Germline V gene sequence: CDR1 SGHRS, CDR2 YFSETQ. This CDR3 region has 15 residues. The CDR3 sequence is CASSFQGRVTYEQYF. In DNA, the CDR3 is TGCGCCAGCAGCTTCCAGGGTAGGGTGACCTACGAGCAGTACTTC.

The chain joins TRBV2 to TRBJ2-7, with D tentatively TRBD1 (5 bases). CDR3 length equals 15 residues. The V gene lost 2 bases and the J gene lost 0 bases, with 11 bases spanning the gap. Germline-derived CDR1 and CDR2 are SNHLY and FYNNEI. This CDR3 reads CASSEMYTGSYEQYF. CDR3 nucleotides: TGTGCCAGCAGTGAAATGTACACAGGCTCCTACGAGCAGTACTTC.